This TCR beta chain originates from a study of blood T cell repertoires in COVID-19. Across the whole study: Acute and convalescent COVID-19 samples came from the United States, Italy and Spain. In each case, the material was cDNA or gDNA derived from T cells, B-cell-depleted T cells, or PBMCs.

J lost 11 bases, V lost 4 bases, and 14 bases had no gene match. The length of the CDR3 is 15 residues. Germline-derived CDR1 and CDR2 are ENHRY and SYGVKD. As originally analysed: By means of reference gene primer amplification, nucleated cell counts were estimated. Method: immunoSEQ multiplex PCR; TCRdb's copy keeps in-frame clones and lacks some. V, J and clone size are taken as reported in that table, and D and trimming were inferred from the DNA itself. Among 150,000 to 200,000 clones listed, under 85% were seen once. The chain is built from TRBV10-3 and TRBJ1-1, with 9 bases aligning to TRBD1. This TCR derives from a man between 65 and 85 years old with acute or convalescent COVID-19. Input material: peripheral blood. CDR3 sequence reads: CAISGRQGVDLEAFF. In nucleotides, the CDR3 is TGTGCCATCAGTGGACGACAGGGGGTGGATTTAGAGGCTTTCTTT.